Listed below are T cell receptor beta chains from one sample, sequenced in a study of shared clonotypes between healthy human individuals. Assay: immunoSEQ multiplex PCR; the TCRdb copy retains only in-frame clones and omits some. This table holds about 2 million clones, approximately 94% found once. Specimen: naive CD8+ T cells sorted from blood. The receptors shown here come from a man aged 18 to 30 in good health. Each CDR3 is given with its conserved first and last residue.

v_call,j_call,cdr3_length,cdr3_aa
TRBV28,TRBJ1-3,16,CASSLYFGVSGNTIYF
TRBV10-3,TRBJ2-5,12,CAISASQETQYF
TRBV28,TRBJ2-5,14,CASSAPEGQETQYF
TRBV7-2,TRBJ1-1,14,CASSPWTGNTEAFF
TRBV30,TRBJ2-7,11,CAWSARVEQYF
TRBV27,TRBJ1-3,16,CASSPGTGDFGNTIYF
TRBV11-3,TRBJ2-2,16,CASSLLGAPNTGELFF
TRBV2,TRBJ2-7,15,CASSRTGGSSYEQYF
TRBV27,TRBJ1-6,15,CASSIPGTKDSPLHF
TRBV4-1,TRBJ2-5,15,CASSQVGRLQETQYF
TRBV7-9,TRBJ1-1,16,CASSSGTGTLNTEAFF
TRBV9,TRBJ1-1,15,CASSGWKGDGTEAFF
TRBV11-2,TRBJ2-7,14,CASSLVGSPYEQYF
TRBV5-6,TRBJ2-7,16,CASSLGLTGEVYEQYF
TRBV4-1,TRBJ2-7,16,CASSQASPLRTREQYF
TRBV6-5,TRBJ2-7,14,CASRAGTGDYEQYF
TRBV5-4,TRBJ1-4,15,CASSQQGEGPEKLFF
TRBV25-1,TRBJ1-1,14,CASSVLGGITEAFF
TRBV4-3,TRBJ2-4,14,CASSTRTEKNIQYF
TRBV19,TRBJ1-2,15,CASSIRDGANYGYTF
TRBV2,TRBJ1-2,14,CASSVPDRDYGYTF
TRBV6-5,TRBJ2-7,13,CASSLGLAYEQYF
TRBV14,TRBJ2-2,15,CASSQDRRYTGELFF
TRBV30,TRBJ2-7,12,CAWSADNYEQYF
TRBV12-5,TRBJ2-3,15,CASGLYGQGTDTQYF
TRBV10-2,TRBJ2-2,10,CATGTGELFF
TRBV6-1,TRBJ2-7,15,CASSERQGRFNEQYF
TRBV27,TRBJ2-3,15,CASSSLAGGADTQYF
TRBV27,TRBJ2-3,14,CASSMTGGVDTQYF
TRBV27,TRBJ2-5,14,CASSLARYQETQYF
TRBV28,TRBJ2-7,15,CASSLSPGENYEQYF
TRBV6-5,TRBJ2-7,14,CASSYGQGPYEQYF
TRBV4-1,TRBJ1-1,14,CASRGEGRYTEAFF
TRBV6-1,TRBJ1-2,15,CASSDPGQELGGYTF
TRBV7-3,TRBJ1-5,14,CASSSQGSNQPQHF
TRBV7-9,TRBJ2-7,15,CASSLGSGHSYEQYF
TRBV11-2,TRBJ2-1,13,CASSLAVGNEQFF
TRBV2,TRBJ1-5,15,CASSGGGGGNQPQHF
TRBV27,TRBJ2-7,15,CASSYRGPSSYEQYF
TRBV11-3,TRBJ2-2,17,CASSLDPIGGATGELFF
TRBV4-3,TRBJ2-5,17,CASSQDFPGAEGETQYF
TRBV9,TRBJ1-5,13,CASSVGEGWPQHF
TRBV9,TRBJ2-3,17,CASSAGIAGGRTDTQYF
TRBV7-9,TRBJ2-1,14,CASSYNDAEDEQFF
TRBV27,TRBJ2-5,14,CASRRLAGEETQYF
TRBV18,TRBJ1-5,16,CASSPPEGQPNQPQHF
TRBV7-7,TRBJ2-5,16,CASSVAPGAGKETQYF
TRBV19,TRBJ2-7,14,CASSIAGVSDEQYF
TRBV27,TRBJ2-1,15,CASSLSPSSYNEQFF
TRBV9,TRBJ2-5,15,CASSPSTTGGETQYF
TRBV11-2,TRBJ2-3,16,CASSLFGGGSTDTQYF